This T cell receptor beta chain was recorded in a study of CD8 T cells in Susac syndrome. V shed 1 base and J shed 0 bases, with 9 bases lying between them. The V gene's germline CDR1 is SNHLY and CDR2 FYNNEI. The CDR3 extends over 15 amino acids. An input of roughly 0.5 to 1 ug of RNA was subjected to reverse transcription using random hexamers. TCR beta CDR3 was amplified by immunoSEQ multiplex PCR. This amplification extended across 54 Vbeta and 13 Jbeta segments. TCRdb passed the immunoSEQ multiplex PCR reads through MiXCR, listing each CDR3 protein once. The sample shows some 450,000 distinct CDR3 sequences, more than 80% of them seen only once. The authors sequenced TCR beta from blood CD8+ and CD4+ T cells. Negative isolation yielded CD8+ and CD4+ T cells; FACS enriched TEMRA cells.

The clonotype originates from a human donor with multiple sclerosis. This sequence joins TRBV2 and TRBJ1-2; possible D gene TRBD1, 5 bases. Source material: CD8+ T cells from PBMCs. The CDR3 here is CASSEVWGANYGYTF. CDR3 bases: TGTGCCAGCAGTGAAGTTTGGGGGGCTAACTATGGCTACACCTTC.